Listed here are 5 T cell receptor beta chains from one sample, sequenced in a study of early T cells in non-severe SARS-CoV-2 infection. TCRdb processed the 5' RACE reads anew with MiXCR; each CDR3 protein has one entry. The sample consists of over 80,000 distinct CDR3 sequences, 11% to 15% of them appearing once. Sequenced material: whole blood. All receptors come from an adult who was a healthcare worker with PCR-confirmed SARS-CoV-2 infection or an uninfected control (not recorded which).

Many counts were recorded for this clonotype. The chain is built from TRBV28 and TRBJ2-7; 7 nucleotides align to TRBD2. The CDR3 consists of 15 residues. Trimming removed 5 bases from V and 5 bases from J; junction bases left unmatched: 12. Germline CDR1 reads MDHEN; CDR2 reads SYDVKM. CDR3 in amino acids: CASSPPGRVPHEQYF. The DNA for the CDR3 is TGTGCCAGCAGTCCCCCGGGGAGGGTCCCCCACGAGCAGTACTTC.

This clonotype was seen a handful of times. The chain employs TRBV29-1 and TRBJ2-1; unclear D gene. Trimming shortened V by 3 bases and J by 1 base, and 7 bases separated the two germline ends. Germline V gene sequence: CDR1 SQVTM, CDR2 ANQGSEA. This CDR3 spans 13 amino acids. In nucleotides, the CDR3 is TGCAGCGTTGACGGACGATCCTACAATGAGCAGTTCTTC. It is translated as CSVDGRSYNEQFF.

This clonotype was seen only a few times. This sequence joins TRBV18 and TRBJ1-1; D gene uncertain. Germline-derived CDR1 and CDR2 are KGHSH and LQKENI. This CDR3 comprises 11 residues. V was shortened by 3 bases and J by 4 bases, with 3 bases between the two germline ends. The chain's CDR3 is CASSPVTEAFF. CDR3 bases: TGTGCCAGCTCACCGGTCACTGAAGCTTTCTTT.

This clonotype was seen ten or more times. The V gene is TRBV25-1, the J gene TRBJ1-1, with 10 positions matching TRBD1. The CDR3 consists of 14 residues. CDR1 MGHDK and CDR2 SYGVNS come from the germline V gene. Trimming at V came to 6 bases and at J to 6 bases, leaving 7 bases not matched to a gene. The CDR3 DNA is TGTGCCAGCAGGGACAGGGGGAACACGGCTGAAGCTTTCTTT. This sequence encodes CASRDRGNTAEAFF.

The rearrangement links TRBV25-1 to TRBJ2-1; 8 bases map to TRBD2. V lost 1 base and J lost 6; bases outside the gene matches: 5. Germline V CDR1 and CDR2: MGHDK, SYGVNS. CDR3 length equals 15 residues. The CDR3 DNA follows: TGTGCCAGCAGTGAATTCGGGGGGGCCCGCAATGAGCAGTTCTTC. This encodes CASSEFGGARNEQFF.